The entry below gives a single T cell receptor beta chain sequence along with its context. The DNA is left out, because the CDR3 cannot be placed on it with certainty; the CDR3 is given as TCRdb lists it. Inclusive of both ends, the CDR3 amounts to 21 amino acids. Germline CDR1 reads SGHRS; CDR2 reads YFSETQ. These data originate in a study of CD8+CD57+ T cells in acquired aplastic anemia. Genomic DNA acted as the template from which TCR beta VDJ combination and CDR3 sequence profiling were carried out. A single record per CDR3 protein comes from TCRdb applying MiXCR to the reads. The repertoire holds hundreds of thousands of distinct CDR3 sequences, approximately 57% seen once, with roughly 8% in the top ten.

The chain uses TRBV5-1 and TRBJ1-2. This sequence originates from a human donor with severe aplastic anemia or a healthy control (not recorded which). Source material: sorted CD4+, CD8+, or CD8+CD57+ T cells (not recorded which) from PBMCs. CDR3 amino acids: CASSFYICSARAGHSNYGYTF.